Listed here are 19 T cell receptor beta chains from one sample, sequenced in a study of blood T cell repertoires in COVID-19. Only in-frame clones appear in the TCRdb table, and some are missing; sequencing was by immunoSEQ multiplex PCR. This table holds 200,000 or so clones, around 86% found once. Material: peripheral blood. Source of these receptors: a man between 60 and 70 years old with acute or convalescent COVID-19.

V is TRBV5-1 and J is TRBJ2-7; possible D gene TRBD2, 7 bases. V lost 2 bases and J 0 bases, leaving 12 bases between the germline ends. CDR1 is SGHRS, CDR2 YFSETQ, per germline. The CDR3 consists of 15 residues. CDR3 sequence: CASSFAGGPSYEQYF. The CDR3 DNA reads TGCGCCAGCAGCTTTGCCGGGGGGCCCTCCTACGAGCAGTACTTC.

The chain combines TRBV7-2 with TRBJ1-5, with 8 bases lining up with TRBD1. Germline CDR1 reads SGHTA; CDR2 reads FQGNSA. This CDR3 is built from 14 residues. With V trimmed by 5 bases and J by 5 bases, 5 bases remained unmatched. CDR3 nucleotide sequence: TGTGCCAGCAGCGAAGACAGGGGAGATCAGCCCCAGCATTTT. Amino acids: CASSEDRGDQPQHF.

This clone was recorded once. The chain recombines TRBV24-1 with TRBJ2-7; no clear D gene. Germline V CDR1 and CDR2: KGHDR, SFDVKD. This CDR3 comprises 14 residues. The V gene lost 4 bases and the J gene lost 2 bases, with 11 bases spanning the gap. CDR3 sequence (DNA): TGTGCCACCAGTGAAAACAGAGTGCCCTACGAGCAGTACTTC. As protein: CATSENRVPYEQYF.

The rearrangement joins TRBV3-1 (or the pseudogene TRBV3-2) to TRBJ2-7; possibly TRBD2 for D (6 bases). V dropped 5 bases and J dropped 4 bases, with 18 bases sitting between them. The length of the CDR3 is 15 residues. Germline-derived CDR1 and CDR2 are LGHDT and YNNKEL (reference sequence). CDR3 sequence (DNA): TGTGCCAGCAGCGGAACTAGCAGTGGGGTTTACGAGCAGTACTTC. Protein sequence: CASSGTSSGVYEQYF.

This clone was seen only once. The J gene is TRBJ1-2, the V gene TRBV29-1, with 8 bases lining up with TRBD1. The CDR3 totals 15 residues. V lost 0 bases to trimming and J lost 5 bases; unmatched junction nucleotides: 8. CDR1 is SQVTM and CDR2 is ANQGSEA in the germline V gene. The CDR3 protein is CSVEDSETGVYGYTF. The CDR3 region has the DNA TGCAGCGTTGAAGATAGCGAGACAGGGGTTTATGGCTACACCTTC.

This chain uses TRBV7-2 with TRBJ2-5; D is ambiguous. CDR1 is SGHTA, CDR2 FQGNSA, per germline. Trimming cost V 1 base and J 5 bases, with 8 bases left between them. The CDR3 runs to 13 residues. The CDR3 DNA sequence: TGTGCCAGCAGCTTAGGCTATGAGGAGACCCAGTACTTC. This gives the protein CASSLGYEETQYF. The variable domain in full, completed from reference TRBV7-2 and TRBJ2-5, reads GAGVSQSPSNKVTEKGKDVELRCDPISGHTALYWYRQSLGQGLEFLIYFQGNSAPDKSGLPSDRFSAERTGGSVSTLTIQRTQQEDSAVYLCASSLGYEETQYFGPGTRLLVL.

This clone was counted between two and nine times. This rearrangement joins TRBV12-3 or TRBV12-4 to TRBJ1-5; D remains ambiguous. This CDR3 comprises 12 residues. Trimming stripped 5 bases from V and 5 bases from J, with 7 bases between. The CDR3 sequence: CASSKSYQPQHF. CDR3 nucleotide sequence: TGTGCCAGCAGTAAGAGTTATCAGCCCCAGCATTTT.

This clone was recorded once. The rearrangement uses TRBV14 and TRBJ2-7; D remains unclear. Trimming cost V 1 base and J 0 bases, with 7 bases left between them. The CDR3 has 14 amino acids. CDR1 and CDR2 (germline): SGHDN, FVKESK. The CDR3 reads CASSQVSVSYEQYF. The CDR3 DNA is TGTGCCAGCAGCCAAGTTTCGGTCTCCTACGAGCAGTACTTC.

The chain is built from TRBV3-1 (or the pseudogene TRBV3-2) and TRBJ1-4; 7 nucleotides align to TRBD1. The ends lost 3 bases at V and 3 bases at J; junction bases unmatched: 13. This CDR3 comprises 18 residues. Germline V CDR1 and CDR2: LGHDT, YNNKEL (reference sequence). CDR3 protein: CASSQMPLSGGPNEKLFF. DNA of the CDR3: TGTGCCAGCAGCCAGATGCCCTTATCAGGGGGACCTAATGAAAAACTGTTTTTT.

The chain has TRBV6-2 or TRBV6-3 and TRBJ1-1, with 7 bases aligning to TRBD1. Looked up from germline, CDR1 is MNHEY and CDR2 is SVGEGT. Trimming cost V 4 bases and J 0 bases; bases outside gene matches: 8. This CDR3 region has 16 residues. The CDR3 region is CASSSRQGRVNTEAFF. The CDR3 coding sequence is TGTGCCAGCAGTTCCCGACAGGGAAGGGTGAACACTGAAGCTTTCTTT.

This clone was seen more than once but under ten times. The CDR3 sequence: CASSPRLAGKDTQYF. CDR3 sequence (DNA): TGTGCCAGCAGCCCCCGACTAGCGGGAAAAGATACGCAGTATTTT. The chain joins TRBV4-2 to TRBJ2-3; 11 positions agree with TRBD2. J was trimmed by 5 bases and V by 4 bases; bases with no gene match: 5. The CDR3 spans 15 residues. Germline CDR1 and CDR2: LGHNA and YNFKEQ.

The chain links TRBV28 to TRBJ2-2; 7 bases are shared with TRBD1. This CDR3 spans 16 amino acids. The germline V gene encodes CDR1 MDHEN and CDR2 SYDVKM. The junction had 11 bases not matched to a gene; V was cut back by 7 bases and J by 3 bases. The CDR3 bases are TGTGCCAGCACCGCCGAACAGGGGACATACACCGGGGAGCTGTTTTTT. Encoded protein: CASTAEQGTYTGELFF.

This rearrangement joins TRBV6-5 to TRBJ2-7; 8 nucleotides line up with TRBD2. The CDR3 length is 16 residues. Germline-derived CDR1 and CDR2 are MNHEY and SVGAGI. V shed 0 bases and J 4 bases; nucleotides not matched to a gene: 8. The DNA for the CDR3 is TGTGCCAGCAGTTACTCGATTGGCGGGGGGCGATACGAGCAGTACTTC. Translating gives CASSYSIGGGRYEQYF.

The chain has TRBV19 and TRBJ2-3, with D possibly being TRBD2 (5 bases). V lost 10 bases and J lost 1, with 12 bases in between. Germline V gives CDR1 LNHDA, CDR2 SQIVND (reference sequence). There are 13 residues in the CDR3. The CDR3 DNA is TGTGCCACCAGCGGCAGAGGCACAGATACGCAGTATTTT. It yields the protein CATSGRGTDTQYF. The entire variable domain, with the rest obtained from reference TRBV19 and TRBJ2-3, is as follows: DGGITQSPKYLFRKEGQNVTLSCEQNLNHDAMYWYRQDPGQGLRLIYYSQIVNDFQKGDIAEGYSVSREKKESFPLTVTSAQKNPTAFYLCATSGRGTDTQYFGPGTRLTVL.

The chain uses TRBV2 and TRBJ2-5; TRBD2 agrees at 9 bases. The CDR3 covers 15 residues. Germline V gene sequence: CDR1 SNHLY, CDR2 FYNNEI. V lost 4 bases to trimming and J lost 5 bases; unmatched junction nucleotides: 8. The CDR3 region has the DNA TGTGCCAGCAGTGGCAGGACTGCGGGGGGGGAGACCCAGTACTTC. It translates to CASSGRTAGGETQYF. Variable domain in full (rest from reference TRBV2 and TRBJ2-5): EPEVTQTPSHQVTQMGQEVILRCVPISNHLYFYWYRQILGQKVEFLVSFYNNEISEKSEIFDDQFSVERPDGSNFTLKIRSTKLEDSAMYFCASSGRTAGGETQYFGPGTRLLVL.

The chain uses TRBV5-1 and TRBJ2-3; D remains ambiguous. The germline V and J ends were trimmed by 0 bases and 5 bases, with 13 bases remaining between them. The CDR3 sequence is 15 residues long. Per germline, CDR1 SGHRS and CDR2 YFSETQ. CDR3 DNA: TGCGCCAGCAGCTTGGGCCAGCCTGGCGGAGATACGCAGTATTTT. This codes for CASSLGQPGGDTQYF.

The V and J genes are TRBV18 and TRBJ1-1; 9 positions match TRBD1. V lost 6 bases to trimming and J lost 2 bases; unmatched junction nucleotides: 4. The CDR3 sequence is 14 residues long. Germline V CDR1 and CDR2: KGHSH, LQKENI. The CDR3 loop reads CASSLTGGNTEAFF. CDR3 bases: TGTGCCAGCTCGCTGACAGGGGGAAACACTGAAGCTTTCTTT.

The V and J genes are TRBV6-5 and TRBJ1-3, with D uncertain. V gave up 0 bases and J gave up 0 bases, with 9 bases separating them. The CDR3 runs to 16 residues. The germline gives CDR1 MNHEY, CDR2 SVGAGI. The CDR3 coding sequence is TGTGCCAGCAGTTACTCGGCCTCCCGCTCTGGAAACACCATATATTTT. The encoded protein is CASSYSASRSGNTIYF.

CDR3 DNA sequence: TGTGCCACCAGCACCCGGGACTCCTCTGGAAACACCATATATTTT. It codes for CATSTRDSSGNTIYF. The V and J genes are TRBV15 and TRBJ1-3; maybe TRBD1 (5 bases). The CDR3 loop spans 15 amino acids. CDR1 is LNHNV and CDR2 is YYDKDF in the germline V gene (reference sequence). The V and J ends lost 4 bases and 0 bases respectively, with 10 bases between them. Variable domain in full (rest from reference TRBV15 and TRBJ1-3): DAMVIQNPRYQVTQFGKPVTLSCSQTLNHNVMYWYQQKSSQAPKLLFHYYDKDFNNEADTPDNFQSRRPNTSFCFLDIRSPGLGDTAMYLCATSTRDSSGNTIYFGEGSWLTVV.